This T cell receptor (beta chain) originates from a study of blood T cell repertoires in COVID-19. Only in-frame clones appear in the TCRdb table, and some are missing; sequencing was by immunoSEQ multiplex PCR. The repertoire holds 250,000 to 350,000 clones, with nearly 90% as singletons. Germline trimming cut 5 bases from V and 5 bases from J; bases unmatched to any gene: 6. Germline V gene lookup returns CDR1 MDHEN and CDR2 SYDVKM. The CDR3 sequence is 15 residues long. The sequenced sample was PBMCs or T cells enriched from blood (not recorded which). This sequence originates from a woman between 18 and 29 years old with acute COVID-19. This chain joins TRBV28 and TRBJ1-2; 12 bases agree with TRBD1. DNA for the CDR3: TGTGCCAGCAGTCAGGGACAGGGGGCTCGGTATGGCTACACCTTC. It yields the protein CASSQGQGARYGYTF.